The 32 T cell receptor beta chains presented below share a single source sample, sequenced in a study of identical twins. TCRdb re-derived calls from the 5' RACE reads in MiXCR, one entry per CDR3 protein. This sample has some 500,000 distinct CDR3 sequences, with roughly an eighth found just once. This sample was shared with a second study, whose subject was yellow fever vaccine responses in identical twins.

The sequenced sample was CD4+ T cells sorted from blood. Receptors originate from a woman aged 18-29 years in good health.

There are many counts of this clonotype. This chain connects TRBV12-3 or TRBV12-4 to TRBJ2-2; D possibly corresponds to TRBD1 (6 bases). V lost 4 bases and J lost 4, with 10 bases in between. The length of the CDR3 is 14 residues. DNA of the CDR3: TGTGCCAGCAGTTCCCAGACAGGCACCGGGGAGCTGTTTTTT. Protein: CASSSQTGTGELFF.

Here the CDR3 DNA reads TGTGCCAGCAGTTATTTTCGGGGAGCAGTCTACGAGCAGTACTTC. Amino acids: CASSYFRGAVYEQYF. This chain uses TRBV6-5 with TRBJ2-7, with a weak D call TRBD2 (5 bases). This CDR3 has 15 residues. CDR1 is MNHEY, CDR2 SVGAGI, per germline. V was trimmed by 3 bases and J by 3 bases, leaving 15 bases between them.

This clonotype turned up a few times. This chain connects TRBV20-1 to TRBJ2-7, with D unclear. Germline CDR1 and CDR2: DFQATT and SNEGSKA (reference sequence). V lost 6 bases, J lost 2 bases, and 17 bases lay in between. The CDR3 is 14 residues long. In nucleotides, the CDR3 is TGCAGTGCGCCCCAAGGCGCCGGTACCTACGAGCAGTACTTC. Translating gives CSAPQGAGTYEQYF.

The chain links TRBV28 to TRBJ2-2; a weak D match, TRBD2 (6 bases). The CDR3 totals 15 residues. V lost 8 bases and J 4 bases, leaving 17 bases between the germline ends. Germline V gene sequence: CDR1 MDHEN, CDR2 SYDVKM. CDR3 bases: TGTGCCAGCGCCCGCGTATTGGGGGGCACCGGGGAGCTGTTTTTT. This encodes CASARVLGGTGELFF. Drawing the rest from reference TRBV28 and TRBJ2-2, the complete variable domain is DVKVTQSSRYLVKRTGEKVFLECVQDMDHENMFWYRQDPGLGLRLIYFSYDVKMKEKGDIPEGYSVSREKKERFSLILESASTNQTSMYLCASARVLGGTGELFFGEGSRLTVL.

This clonotype has a handful of counts. The rearrangement joins TRBV28 to TRBJ2-4; D gene uncertain. Germline V CDR1 and CDR2: MDHEN, SYDVKM. Trimming stripped 7 bases from V and 0 bases from J, with 10 bases between. The CDR3 sequence is 14 residues long. CDR3 sequence reads: CASTLDGAKNIQYF. Written as DNA, the CDR3 is TGTGCCAGCACCCTGGATGGAGCCAAAAACATTCAGTACTTC.

Concerning this clonotype itself: Just one base apart from a much larger clone, this may be a read error. This sequence joins TRBV3-1 and TRBJ1-5; unclear D gene. The CDR3 loop spans 14 amino acids. Germline loops: CDR1 LGHDT, CDR2 YNNKEL (reference sequence). This CDR3 is CASSQSYSNKPQHF. The DNA of the CDR3 is TGTGCCAGCAGCCAGAGCTATAGCAATAAGCCCCAGCATTTT. Using reference TRBV3-1 and TRBJ1-5 for the parts outside the CDR3, the full variable domain is DTAVSQTPKYLVTQMGNDKSIKCEQNLGHDTMYWYKQDSKKFLKIMFSYNNKELIINETVPNRFSPKSPDKAHLNLHINSLELGDSAVYFCASSQSYSNKPQHFGDGTRLSIL.

This clonotype has just a few counts. V gene TRBV20-1 combines with J gene TRBJ2-7; a possible D gene is TRBD1 (5 bases). Per germline, CDR1 DFQATT and CDR2 SNEGSKA (reference sequence). V was cut by 0 bases and J by 4 bases, with 19 bases left in between. The length of the CDR3 is 16 residues. CDR3 in DNA: TGCAGTGCTAGAGATCCTAGACAGAGTATTAAATACGAGCAGTACTTC. It is translated as CSARDPRQSIKYEQYF.

This clonotype was seen at least ten times. J is TRBJ2-1 and V is TRBV29-1; 7 bases map to TRBD1. The germline V gene has CDR1 SQVTM and CDR2 ANQGSEA. V gave up 4 bases and J gave up 7 bases; unmatched junction bases: 1. The CDR3 has 11 residues. CDR3 bases: TGCAGCGTTGGCAGGGGGAATGAGCAGTTCTTC. Translating gives CSVGRGNEQFF.

The genes are TRBV6-2 or TRBV6-3 and TRBJ2-1; possibly TRBD1 for D (6 bases). Between the trimmed V and J ends, which lost 6 bases and 6 bases, there was a span of 12 bases. Germline V gene lookup returns CDR1 MNHEY and CDR2 SVGEGT. This CDR3 comprises 13 residues. The CDR3 loop reads CASRRPQGNEQFF. CDR3 in DNA: TGTGCCAGCAGACGCCCACAGGGCAATGAGCAGTTCTTC.

The chain has TRBV6-1 and TRBJ1-4, with 9 bases that match TRBD1. The CDR3 is 16 residues long. Trimming at V came to 6 bases and at J to 8 bases, leaving 13 bases not matched to a gene. Germline V lookup: CDR1 MNHNS, CDR2 SASEGT. CDR3 residues: CASRSNTGQGREKLFF. The CDR3 nucleotides read TGTGCCAGCAGATCCAATACCGGACAGGGGAGAGAAAAACTGTTTTTT.

This rearrangement joins TRBV20-1 to TRBJ2-7; 7 bases align to TRBD1. The length of the CDR3 is 17 residues. Trimming at V came to 0 bases and at J to 0 bases, leaving 11 bases not matched to a gene. From germline, CDR1 is DFQATT and CDR2 SNEGSKA (reference sequence). CDR3 sequence reads: CSARDEGLGQFSYEQYF. CDR3 bases: TGCAGTGCTAGAGATGAGGGCCTGGGACAGTTCTCCTACGAGCAGTACTTC.

A few counts support this clonotype. This rearrangement joins TRBV27 to TRBJ1-2; 8 bases agree with TRBD1. Losses at the gene ends were 7 bases for V and 5 bases for J; bases not matched to a gene: 18. This CDR3 is 17 amino acids long. The germline V gene encodes CDR1 MNHEY and CDR2 SMNVEV (reference sequence). Here the CDR3 reads CASTPRAGGSLRYGYTF. In nucleotides, the CDR3 is TGTGCCAGCACCCCGAGGGCAGGGGGCTCCCTTAGGTATGGCTACACCTTC.

This clonotype has ten or more counts. The CDR3 loop reads CASSHLTPTTEAFF. The CDR3, as DNA: TGTGCCAGCAGCCACCTGACACCGACCACTGAAGCTTTCTTT. This chain uses TRBV3-1 with TRBJ1-1; D is undetermined. The germline V gene encodes CDR1 LGHDT and CDR2 YNNKEL (reference sequence). This CDR3 region has 14 residues. Trimming stripped 3 bases from V and 4 bases from J, with 12 bases between. The full variable domain, with the rest looked up from reference TRBV3-1 and TRBJ1-1, is DTAVSQTPKYLVTQMGNDKSIKCEQNLGHDTMYWYKQDSKKFLKIMFSYNNKELIINETVPNRFSPKSPDKAHLNLHINSLELGDSAVYFCASSHLTPTTEAFFGQGTRLTVV.

This chain uses TRBV9 with TRBJ2-2; no definite D call. Germline V lookup: CDR1 SGDLS, CDR2 YYNGEE. The CDR3 is 13 amino acids. V lost 2 bases, J lost 6 bases, and 8 bases lay in between. CDR3 protein: CASSVLGPGELFF. The CDR3 DNA is TGTGCCAGCAGCGTTCTAGGTCCCGGGGAGCTGTTTTTT.

This clonotype appeared many times. The chain has TRBV5-1 and TRBJ2-7, with 13 positions matching TRBD2. With 4 bases clipped from V and 5 bases from J, the junction kept 6 bases outside the gene matches. Germline assignment: CDR1 SGHRS and CDR2 YFSETQ. The CDR3 is made up of 15 amino acids. As DNA, the CDR3 is TGCGCCAGCAGCCCGGGACTAGCGGGAAGGGACGAGCAGTACTTC. Protein sequence: CASSPGLAGRDEQYF.

This chain joins TRBV28 and TRBJ2-1, with TRBD2 as a possible D gene (6 bases). Looked up from germline, CDR1 is MDHEN and CDR2 is SYDVKM. Between the trimmed V and J ends, which lost 2 bases and 2 bases, there was a span of 13 bases. The CDR3 consists of 16 residues. CDR3 nucleotide sequence: TGTGCCAGCAGTTTACGGCGTAGCGGACCCTACAATGAGCAGTTCTTC. Its translation is CASSLRRSGPYNEQFF.

This clonotype was counted between two and nine times. This chain connects TRBV6-6 to TRBJ1-2, with D maybe TRBD1 (5 bases). The germline V and J ends were trimmed by 6 bases and 4 bases, with 12 bases remaining between them. The CDR3 contains 13 residues. Germline V gives CDR1 MNHNY, CDR2 SVGAGI (reference sequence). This chain's CDR3 is CASRKQESYGYTF. In DNA, the CDR3 is TGTGCCAGCAGGAAACAGGAGTCCTATGGCTACACCTTC.

This clonotype was counted between two and nine times. The chain recombines TRBV6-5 with TRBJ2-4, with TRBD2 identical over 8 bases. The CDR3 length is 16 residues. V lost 0 bases, J lost 6 bases, and 7 bases stayed unmatched. CDR1 is MNHEY, CDR2 SVGAGI, per germline. The CDR3 reads CASSYSGSAGGNIQYF. The DNA of the CDR3 is TGTGCCAGCAGTTACTCGGGTTCGGCGGGAGGAAACATTCAGTACTTC.

Ten or more counts support this clonotype. CDR3 in DNA: TGTGCCAGCAGCCAAGTGGACGGGACAGGGGACCAGCAGTACTTC. This sequence encodes CASSQVDGTGDQQYF. V gene TRBV4-2 combines with J gene TRBJ2-7; 10 bases match TRBD1. The CDR3 has 15 amino acids. Per germline, CDR1 LGHNA and CDR2 YNFKEQ. After removal of 1 base from V and 8 bases from J, the junction contained 8 bases not matched to a gene.

This chain joins TRBV7-9 and TRBJ2-3; TRBD1 might be the D (6 bases). The CDR3 totals 16 residues. The ends were cut back, 3 bases at V and 1 base at J, with 14 bases in the middle. Germline CDR1 SEHNR, CDR2 FQNEAQ (reference sequence). CDR3 sequence (DNA): TGTGCCAGCAGCTTTCAGGGGAGAAGGGGCACAGATACGCAGTATTTT. It translates to CASSFQGRRGTDTQYF.

CDR3 sequence (DNA): TGTGCCAGCAGCCTATTCCTGGGTAGCGCATACAATGAGCAGTTCTTC. This encodes CASSLFLGSAYNEQFF. V gene TRBV7-2 combines with J gene TRBJ2-1, with a weak D call TRBD2 (5 bases). CDR1 and CDR2 from the germline V gene are SGHTA and FQGNSA. V lost 5 bases and J lost 4, with 18 bases in between. CDR3 length equals 16 residues.

Regarding this clonotype: The DNA is omitted, as the CDR3 cannot be located on it reliably, and the CDR3 follows TCRdb's listing. The gene calls are TRBV11-1 and TRBJ1-4; TRBD1, the table's D call, lacks a check against the DNA. Termini included, the CDR3 measures 17 amino acids. Looked up from germline, CDR1 is SGHAT and CDR2 is FQDESV (reference sequence). CDR3 protein: CASSRTGAATNEKLFFF.

This chain links TRBV5-1 with TRBJ2-1; either TRBD1 or TRBD2 may supply D (5 bases each). The V end lost 0 bases, the J end lost 6 bases, and 13 bases lay between the germline ends. The CDR3 is 15 amino acids. Germline lookup yields CDR1 SGHRS and CDR2 YFSETQ. The CDR3 region has the DNA TGCGCCAGCAGCTTGGCCTCGGGTGGGGGCAATGAGCAGTTCTTC. Amino acid sequence: CASSLASGGGNEQFF.

The chain joins TRBV7-9 to TRBJ2-3; D is unresolved. CDR3 length: 11 amino acids. CDR1 and CDR2 (germline): SEHNR, FQNEAQ (reference sequence). Trimming pared 7 bases from V and 6 bases from J, leaving 8 bases between. The CDR3 loop is CASTPGDTQYF. For the CDR3, the DNA is TGTGCCAGCACCCCTGGGGATACGCAGTATTTT.

This clonotype has more than one count but fewer than ten. This chain connects TRBV20-1 to TRBJ2-7; tentative D call: TRBD1 (6 bases). This CDR3 spans 14 amino acids. CDR1 is DFQATT, CDR2 SNEGSKA, per germline (reference sequence). Trimming stripped 6 bases from V and 5 bases from J, with 20 bases between. CDR3 sequence (DNA): TGCAGTGCCCTGCCCCCACAGGGTTTCGACGAGCAGTACTTC. It encodes CSALPPQGFDEQYF.

This clonotype has more than one count but fewer than ten. V usage is TRBV28 and J usage is TRBJ2-7; D could derive from TRBD1 or TRBD2 (5 bases each). V lost 8 bases and J lost 6, with 20 bases in between. The germline V gene encodes CDR1 MDHEN and CDR2 SYDVKM. The CDR3 contains 14 residues. In DNA form, the CDR3 reads TGTGCCAGCGGATCCGGGGCTGTGAACGGCGAGCAGTACTTC. Translating it yields CASGSGAVNGEQYF.

There are many counts of this clonotype. The rearrangement links TRBV10-3 to TRBJ2-7; no firm D call. Deletions cut 4 bases from V and 6 bases from J, with 10 bases between. This CDR3 is 12 amino acids long. The germline gives CDR1 ENHRY, CDR2 SYGVKD. CDR3 protein: CAISASSFEQYF. The CDR3 DNA reads TGTGCCATCAGTGCTTCTAGTTTCGAGCAGTACTTC.

This clonotype appeared a few times. This rearrangement joins TRBV2 to TRBJ2-1, with TRBD2 identical over 14 bases. CDR1 and CDR2 (germline): SNHLY, FYNNEI. J gave up 8 bases and V 6 bases, and 6 bases lay outside the gene matches. The CDR3 length is 15 residues. CDR3 sequence (DNA): TGTGCCAGCAGCGCAGGGACTAGCGGGAGCTATGAGCAGTTCTTC. Its protein is CASSAGTSGSYEQFF.

A few counts support this clonotype. The CDR3 region has the DNA TGTGCCAGCAGCTGGGGAGCGGGAGCAGGGGTAGAGACCCAGTACTTC. Protein: CASSWGAGAGVETQYF. The V and J genes are TRBV11-2 and TRBJ2-5; 8 bases match TRBD2. V lost 4 bases and J lost 4; bases outside the gene matches: 11. Germline V gives CDR1 SGHAT, CDR2 FQNNGV. The CDR3 contains 16 residues.

This clonotype showed up just a few times. The junction shows a germline mismatch at one end, possibly a read error. V usage is TRBV7-7 and J usage is TRBJ2-6, with TRBD1 matching 9 bases. The germline CDR1 and CDR2 sequences are SSHAT and FNYEAQ (reference sequence). There are 18 residues in the CDR3. The CDR3 DNA is TGTGCTAGCAGCCACCTAGACAGGGGGTCCTCTGGGGCCAACGTCCTGACTTTC. This sequence encodes CASSHLDRGSSGANVLTF.

J is TRBJ2-3 and V is TRBV12-3 or TRBV12-4; 10 positions agree with TRBD2. The CDR3 runs 17 residues. After removal of 6 bases from V and 6 bases from J, the junction contained 15 bases not matched to a gene. In nucleotides, the CDR3 is TGTGCCAGCAGGCCCGGTTCTAGCGGGGGAAGGATGGATACGCAGTATTTT. Encoded protein: CASRPGSSGGRMDTQYF.

This clonotype occurred a few times. The V gene is TRBV6-5, the J gene TRBJ1-4, with TRBD1 matching over 7 bases. Germline V gene lookup returns CDR1 MNHEY and CDR2 SVGAGI. The J segment lost 8 bases and the V segment lost 2 bases, leaving 17 bases of the junction unmatched. The CDR3 contains 18 residues. The CDR3 nucleotides are TGTGCCAGCAGTTACCAATCCACTGTTAGACAGGGATACGAAAAACTGTTTTTT. It codes for CASSYQSTVRQGYEKLFF.